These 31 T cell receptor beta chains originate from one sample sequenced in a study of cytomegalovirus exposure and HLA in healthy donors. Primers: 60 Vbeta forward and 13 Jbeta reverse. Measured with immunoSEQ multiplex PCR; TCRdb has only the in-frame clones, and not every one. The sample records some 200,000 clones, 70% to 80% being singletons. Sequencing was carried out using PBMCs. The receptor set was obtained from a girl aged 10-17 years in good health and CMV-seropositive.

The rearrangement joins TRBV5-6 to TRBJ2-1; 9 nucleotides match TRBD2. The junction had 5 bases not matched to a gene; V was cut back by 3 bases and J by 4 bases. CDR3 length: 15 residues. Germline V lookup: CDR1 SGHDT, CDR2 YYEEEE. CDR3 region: CASSWAGGFYNEQFF. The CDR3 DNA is TGTGCCAGCAGCTGGGCGGGGGGGTTTTACAATGAGCAGTTCTTC.

The CDR3 protein is CASSIGTGNYGYTF. The CDR3 DNA sequence: TGTGCCAGTAGTATAGGGACAGGGAACTATGGCTACACCTTC. The chain links TRBV19 to TRBJ1-2; 8 nucleotides line up with TRBD1. Germline CDR1 LNHDA, CDR2 SQIVND (reference sequence). The V segment lost 1 base and the J segment 2 bases; nucleotides outside the gene matches: 0. The CDR3 is made up of 14 amino acids.

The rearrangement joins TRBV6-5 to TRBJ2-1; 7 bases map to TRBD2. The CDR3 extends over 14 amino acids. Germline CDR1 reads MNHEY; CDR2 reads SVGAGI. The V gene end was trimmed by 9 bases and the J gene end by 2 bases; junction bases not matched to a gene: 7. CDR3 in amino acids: CASRSGATYNEQFF. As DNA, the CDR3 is TGTGCCAGTCGGAGCGGGGCGACCTACAATGAGCAGTTCTTC.

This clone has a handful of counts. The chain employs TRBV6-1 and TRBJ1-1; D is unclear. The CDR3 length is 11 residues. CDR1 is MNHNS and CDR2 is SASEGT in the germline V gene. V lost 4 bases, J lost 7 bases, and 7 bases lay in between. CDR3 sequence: CASSAQVEAFF. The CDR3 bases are TGTGCCAGCAGTGCCCAGGTTGAAGCTTTCTTT.

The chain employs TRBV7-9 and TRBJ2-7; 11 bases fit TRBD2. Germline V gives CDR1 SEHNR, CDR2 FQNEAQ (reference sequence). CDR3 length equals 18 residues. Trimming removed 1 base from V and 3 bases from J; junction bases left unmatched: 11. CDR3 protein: CASSLGGASGGLVYEQYF. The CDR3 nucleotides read TGTGCCAGCAGCTTAGGCGGGGCTAGCGGGGGGCTTGTCTACGAGCAGTACTTC.

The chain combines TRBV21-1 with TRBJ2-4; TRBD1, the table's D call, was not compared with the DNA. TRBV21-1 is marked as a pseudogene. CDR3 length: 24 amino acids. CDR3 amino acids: CASSCRTGTGKNGCRVRAKNIQYF. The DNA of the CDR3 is TGTGCCAGCAGCTGTCGTACCGGGACAGGGAAGAATGGTTGTAGAGTACGGGCCAAAAACATTCAGTACTTC.

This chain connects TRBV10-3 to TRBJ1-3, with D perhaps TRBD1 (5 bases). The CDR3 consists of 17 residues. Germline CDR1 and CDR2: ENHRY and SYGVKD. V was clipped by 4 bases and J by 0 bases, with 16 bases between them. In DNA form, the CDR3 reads TGTGCCATCAGTGTGGGGCCAGCCCTCCTCTCTGGAAACACCATATATTTT. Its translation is CAISVGPALLSGNTIYF.

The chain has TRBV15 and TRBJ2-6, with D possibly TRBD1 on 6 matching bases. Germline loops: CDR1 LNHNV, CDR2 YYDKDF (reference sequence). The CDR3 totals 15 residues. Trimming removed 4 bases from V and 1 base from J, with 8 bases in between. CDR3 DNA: TGTGCCACCAGCAAGGACAGTTCTGGGGCCAACGTCCTGACTTTC. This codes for CATSKDSSGANVLTF.

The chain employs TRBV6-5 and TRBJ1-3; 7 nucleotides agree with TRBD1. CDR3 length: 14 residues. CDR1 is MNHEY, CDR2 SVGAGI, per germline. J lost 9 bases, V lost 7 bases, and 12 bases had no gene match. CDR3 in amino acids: CASTNIQGLGTIYF. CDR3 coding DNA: TGTGCCAGCACCAACATACAGGGGCTTGGCACCATATATTTT.

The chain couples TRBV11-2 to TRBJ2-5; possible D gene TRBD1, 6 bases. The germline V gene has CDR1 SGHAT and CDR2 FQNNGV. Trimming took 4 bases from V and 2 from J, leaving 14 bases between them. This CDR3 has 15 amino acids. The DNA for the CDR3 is TGTGCCAGCAGCTCCCTCAGGGGCTTACAAGAGACCCAGTACTTC. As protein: CASSSLRGLQETQYF.

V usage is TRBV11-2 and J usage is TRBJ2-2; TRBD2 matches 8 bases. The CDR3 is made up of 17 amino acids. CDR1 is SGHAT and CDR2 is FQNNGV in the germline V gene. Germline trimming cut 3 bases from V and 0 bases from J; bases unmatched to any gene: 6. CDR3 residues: CASSFKTGLANTGELFF. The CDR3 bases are TGTGCCAGCAGCTTCAAAACGGGACTAGCGAACACCGGGGAGCTGTTTTTT.

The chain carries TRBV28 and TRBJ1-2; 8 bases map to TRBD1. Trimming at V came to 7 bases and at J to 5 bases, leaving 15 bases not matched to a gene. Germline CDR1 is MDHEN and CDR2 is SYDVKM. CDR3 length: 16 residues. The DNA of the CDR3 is TGTGCCAGCACCACCTGGGGCGTGACAGGGGATTATGGCTACACCTTC. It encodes CASTTWGVTGDYGYTF.

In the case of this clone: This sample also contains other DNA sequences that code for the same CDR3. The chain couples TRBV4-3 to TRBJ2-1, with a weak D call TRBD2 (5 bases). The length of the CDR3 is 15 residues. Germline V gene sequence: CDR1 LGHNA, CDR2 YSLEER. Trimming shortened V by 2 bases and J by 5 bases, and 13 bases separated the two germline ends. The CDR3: CASSQLSGANNEQFF. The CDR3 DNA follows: TGCGCCAGCAGCCAACTCAGCGGAGCGAACAATGAGCAGTTCTTC.

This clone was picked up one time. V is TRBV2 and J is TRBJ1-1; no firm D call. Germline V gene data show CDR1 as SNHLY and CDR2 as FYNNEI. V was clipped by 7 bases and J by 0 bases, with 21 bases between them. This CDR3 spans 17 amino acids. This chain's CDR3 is CASNRASWAGMNTEAFF. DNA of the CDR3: TGTGCCAGCAATAGGGCCTCTTGGGCGGGCATGAACACTGAAGCTTTCTTT.

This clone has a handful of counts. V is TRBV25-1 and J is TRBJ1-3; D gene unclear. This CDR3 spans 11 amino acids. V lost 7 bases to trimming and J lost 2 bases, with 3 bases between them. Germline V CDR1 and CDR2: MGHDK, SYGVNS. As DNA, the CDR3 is TGTGCCAGCAATACTGGAAACACCATATATTTT. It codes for CASNTGNTIYF.

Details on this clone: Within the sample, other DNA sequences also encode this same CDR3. The DNA for the CDR3 is TGCAGTGCCCGGACAGGGGGCGGCTACACCTTC. It codes for CSARTGGGYTF. The chain couples TRBV20-1 to TRBJ1-2; 11 bases fit TRBD1. From germline, CDR1 is DFQATT and CDR2 SNEGSKA (reference sequence). This CDR3 region has 11 residues. V shed 6 bases and J 8 bases; nucleotides not matched to a gene: 2.

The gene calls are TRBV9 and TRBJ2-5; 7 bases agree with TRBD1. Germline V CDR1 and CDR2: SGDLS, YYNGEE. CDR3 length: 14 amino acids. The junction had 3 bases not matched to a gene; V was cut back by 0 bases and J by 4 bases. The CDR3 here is CASSVEGARETQYF. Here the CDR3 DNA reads TGTGCCAGCAGCGTAGAGGGGGCCCGAGAGACCCAGTACTTC.

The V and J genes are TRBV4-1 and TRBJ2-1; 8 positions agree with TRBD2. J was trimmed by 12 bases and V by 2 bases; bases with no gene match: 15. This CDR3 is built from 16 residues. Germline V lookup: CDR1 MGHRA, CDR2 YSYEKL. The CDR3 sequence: CASSQTLLAVMTGQFF. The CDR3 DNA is TGCGCCAGCAGCCAAACGCTACTAGCGGTGATGACGGGGCAGTTCTTC.

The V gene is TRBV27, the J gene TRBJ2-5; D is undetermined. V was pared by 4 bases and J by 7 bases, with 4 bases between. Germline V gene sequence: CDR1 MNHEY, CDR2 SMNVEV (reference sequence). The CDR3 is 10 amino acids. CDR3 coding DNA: TGTGCCAGCAGTTGGGCGACCCAGTACTTC. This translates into CASSWATQYF.

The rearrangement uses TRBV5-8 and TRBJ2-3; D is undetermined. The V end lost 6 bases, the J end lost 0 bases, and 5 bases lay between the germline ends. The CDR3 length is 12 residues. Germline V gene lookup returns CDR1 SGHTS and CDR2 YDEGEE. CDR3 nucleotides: TGTGCCAGCACGTCTAGCACAGATACGCAGTATTTT. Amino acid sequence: CASTSSTDTQYF.

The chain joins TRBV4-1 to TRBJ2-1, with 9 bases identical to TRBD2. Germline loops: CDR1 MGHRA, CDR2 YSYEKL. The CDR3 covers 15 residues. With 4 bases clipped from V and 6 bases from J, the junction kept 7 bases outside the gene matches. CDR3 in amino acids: CASSRGGAGFNEQFF. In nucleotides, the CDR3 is TGCGCCAGCAGCCGCGGGGGGGCCGGTTTCAATGAGCAGTTCTTC.

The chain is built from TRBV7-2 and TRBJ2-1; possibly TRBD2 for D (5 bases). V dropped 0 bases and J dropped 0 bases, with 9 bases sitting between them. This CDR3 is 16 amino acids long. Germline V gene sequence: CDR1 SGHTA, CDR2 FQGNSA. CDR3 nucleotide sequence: TGTGCCAGCAGCTTAGCGCTGAGCGGCTCCTACAATGAGCAGTTCTTC. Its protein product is CASSLALSGSYNEQFF. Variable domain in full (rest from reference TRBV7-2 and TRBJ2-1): GAGVSQSPSNKVTEKGKDVELRCDPISGHTALYWYRQSLGQGLEFLIYFQGNSAPDKSGLPSDRFSAERTGGSVSTLTIQRTQQEDSAVYLCASSLALSGSYNEQFFGPGTRLTVL.

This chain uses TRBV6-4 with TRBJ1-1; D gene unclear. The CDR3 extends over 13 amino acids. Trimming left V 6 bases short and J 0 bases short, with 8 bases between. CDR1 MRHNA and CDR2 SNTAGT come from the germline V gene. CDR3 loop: CASREAVNTEAFF. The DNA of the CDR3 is TGTGCCAGCAGAGAGGCCGTGAACACTGAAGCTTTCTTT.

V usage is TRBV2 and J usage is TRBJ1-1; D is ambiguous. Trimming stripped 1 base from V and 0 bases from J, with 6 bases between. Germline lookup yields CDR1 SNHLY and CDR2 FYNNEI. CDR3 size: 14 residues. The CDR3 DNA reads TGTGCCAGCAGTGAAGGACATTTGAACACTGAAGCTTTCTTT. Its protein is CASSEGHLNTEAFF.

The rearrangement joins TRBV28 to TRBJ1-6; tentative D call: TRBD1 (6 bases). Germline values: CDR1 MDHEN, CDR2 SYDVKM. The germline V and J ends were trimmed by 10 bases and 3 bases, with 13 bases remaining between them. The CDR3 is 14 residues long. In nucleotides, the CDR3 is TGTGCCACGTGGACAGTACTCTATAATTCACCCCTCCACTTT. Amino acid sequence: CATWTVLYNSPLHF. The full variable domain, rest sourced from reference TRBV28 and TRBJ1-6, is DVKVTQSSRYLVKRTGEKVFLECVQDMDHENMFWYRQDPGLGLRLIYFSYDVKMKEKGDIPEGYSVSREKKERFSLILESASTNQTSMYLCATWTVLYNSPLHFGNGTRLTVT.

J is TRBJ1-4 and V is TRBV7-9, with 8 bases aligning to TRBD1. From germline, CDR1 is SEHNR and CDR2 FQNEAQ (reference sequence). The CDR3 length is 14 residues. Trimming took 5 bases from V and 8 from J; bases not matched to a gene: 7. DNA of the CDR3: TGTGCCAGCAGCCTGGACAGGGCAAGGGAAAAACTGTTTTTT. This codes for CASSLDRAREKLFF.

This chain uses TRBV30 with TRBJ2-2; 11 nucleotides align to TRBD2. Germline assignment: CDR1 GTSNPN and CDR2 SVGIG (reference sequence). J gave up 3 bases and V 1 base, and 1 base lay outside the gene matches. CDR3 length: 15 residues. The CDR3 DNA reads TGTGCCTGGAGTGGACTAGCGGGGTACACCGGGGAGCTGTTTTTT. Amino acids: CAWSGLAGYTGELFF. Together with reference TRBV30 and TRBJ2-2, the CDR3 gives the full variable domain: SQTIHQWPATLVQPVGSPLSLECTVEGTSNPNLYWYRQAAGRGLQLLFYSVGIGQISSEVPQNLSASRPQDRQFILSSKKLLLSDSGFYLCAWSGLAGYTGELFFGEGSRLTVL.

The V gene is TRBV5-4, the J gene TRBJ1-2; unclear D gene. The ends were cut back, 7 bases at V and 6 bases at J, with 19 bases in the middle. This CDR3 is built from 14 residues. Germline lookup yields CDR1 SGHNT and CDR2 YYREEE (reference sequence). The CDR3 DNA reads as TGTGCCAGCTACAGCGGATGGTTGACTAATGGCTACACCTTC. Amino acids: CASYSGWLTNGYTF.

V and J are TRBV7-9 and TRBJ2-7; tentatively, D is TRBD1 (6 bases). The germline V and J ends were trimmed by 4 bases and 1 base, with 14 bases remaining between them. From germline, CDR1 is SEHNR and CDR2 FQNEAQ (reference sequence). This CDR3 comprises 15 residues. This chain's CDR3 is CASSSLRDTSYEQYF. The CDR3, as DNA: TGTGCCAGCAGCTCACTCCGGGACACGTCCTACGAGCAGTACTTC. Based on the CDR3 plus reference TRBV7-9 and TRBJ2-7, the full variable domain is DTGVSQNPRHKITKRGQNVTFRCDPISEHNRLYWYRQTLGQGPEFLTYFQNEAQLEKSRLLSDRFSAERPKGSFSTLEIQRTEQGDSAMYLCASSSLRDTSYEQYFGPGTRLTVT.

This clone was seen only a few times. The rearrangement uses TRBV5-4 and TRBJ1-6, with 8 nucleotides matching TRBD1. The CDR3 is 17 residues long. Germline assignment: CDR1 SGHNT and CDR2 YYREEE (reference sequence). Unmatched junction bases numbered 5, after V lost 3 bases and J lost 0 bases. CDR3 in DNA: TGTGCCAGCAGCTCCCGGGACAGGAGCTCCTATAATTCACCCCTCCACTTT. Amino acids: CASSSRDRSSYNSPLHF.

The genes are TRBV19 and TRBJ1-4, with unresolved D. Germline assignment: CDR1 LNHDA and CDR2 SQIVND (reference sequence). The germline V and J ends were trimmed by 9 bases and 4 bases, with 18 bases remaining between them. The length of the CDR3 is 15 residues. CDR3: CASRRTGQLNEKLFF. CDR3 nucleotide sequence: TGTGCCAGCAGACGTACGGGTCAGCTTAATGAAAAACTGTTTTTT.